The 24 T cell receptor beta chains in this list originate from one sample, sequenced in a study of blood T cell repertoires in COVID-19. Sequencing used immunoSEQ multiplex PCR; TCRdb keeps in-frame clones, though not all of them. Among about 200,000 clones listed, about nine tenths were seen once. Sequencing was done on a sample of peripheral blood. Receptors were obtained from a man aged 40-50 years with acute or convalescent COVID-19.

CDR3 sequence: CASSKTSGLTDTQYF. CDR3 in DNA: TGTGCCAGTAGTAAGACTAGCGGACTCACAGATACGCAGTATTTT. The chain combines TRBV19 with TRBJ2-3; 9 bases map to TRBD2. V was pared by 4 bases and J by 2 bases, with 4 bases of the junction left unmatched. Germline CDR1 LNHDA, CDR2 SQIVND (reference sequence). The length of the CDR3 is 15 residues.

The chain uses TRBV15 and TRBJ2-7; 7 positions agree with TRBD2. Germline trimming cut 1 base from V and 5 bases from J; bases unmatched to any gene: 11. CDR3 length equals 16 residues. The V gene's germline CDR1 is LNHNV and CDR2 YYDKDF (reference sequence). In DNA form, the CDR3 reads TGTGCCACCAGCAGAGCAAAAAGCGGGGCGGGCAACGAGCAGTACTTC. Amino acids: CATSRAKSGAGNEQYF.

The gene calls are TRBV29-1 and TRBJ2-3, with 8 bases lining up with TRBD2. This CDR3 has 15 amino acids. Germline values: CDR1 SQVTM, CDR2 ANQGSEA. Germline trimming cut 6 bases from V and 4 bases from J; bases unmatched to any gene: 12. CDR3 protein: CSVARGTSNSDTQYF. CDR3 in DNA: TGCAGCGTGGCTAGGGGGACTAGTAATTCAGATACGCAGTATTTT.

The V gene is TRBV19, the J gene TRBJ1-2; 8 bases map to TRBD1. The V segment lost 8 bases and the J segment 7 bases; nucleotides outside the gene matches: 12. Per germline, CDR1 LNHDA and CDR2 SQIVND (reference sequence). The CDR3 totals 14 residues. The CDR3 protein is CASSYLSGGSGYTF. The CDR3 DNA reads as TGTGCCAGTTCATATTTATCAGGGGGCTCTGGCTACACCTTC.

The J gene is TRBJ2-3, the V gene TRBV3-1 (or the pseudogene TRBV3-2), with 12 bases aligning to TRBD2. There are 17 residues in the CDR3. With 4 bases clipped from V and 3 bases from J, the junction kept 8 bases outside the gene matches. The germline V gene has CDR1 LGHDT and CDR2 YNNKEL (reference sequence). CDR3: CASSRELAGGATDTQYF. CDR3 sequence (DNA): TGTGCCAGCAGCCGAGAACTAGCGGGGGGAGCAACAGATACGCAGTATTTT.

For this clone: The same CDR3 is also encoded by other DNA sequences in this sample. The chain uses TRBV7-2 and TRBJ1-5; 11 nucleotides match TRBD1. This CDR3 has 16 amino acids. Per germline, CDR1 SGHTA and CDR2 FQGNSA. Germline trimming cut 4 bases from V and 5 bases from J; bases unmatched to any gene: 7. The CDR3 sequence: CASSSPGQGDYQPQHF. The CDR3 DNA reads TGTGCCAGCAGCTCACCGGGACAGGGGGATTATCAGCCCCAGCATTTT.

The V call is TRBV27, the J call TRBJ2-1; 10 bases agree with TRBD2. Germline V CDR1 and CDR2: MNHEY, SMNVEV (reference sequence). The CDR3 has 15 amino acids. With V trimmed by 5 bases and J by 7 bases, 8 bases remained unmatched. The CDR3 protein is CASSLLAGAGNEQFF. DNA for the CDR3: TGTGCCAGCAGTCTCCTAGCGGGGGCTGGGAATGAGCAGTTCTTC.

J is TRBJ1-2 and V is TRBV29-1; 7 nucleotides align to TRBD1. J gave up 5 bases and V 2 bases, and 11 bases lay outside the gene matches. The CDR3 is 15 amino acids. CDR1 is SQVTM, CDR2 ANQGSEA, per germline. The DNA of the CDR3 is TGCAGCGTTGAAAGAAGGGACAGCGAAGAGTATGGCTACACCTTC. Encoded protein: CSVERRDSEEYGYTF.

This chain links TRBV27 with TRBJ2-1, with D possibly matching TRBD2 (6 bases). Per germline, CDR1 MNHEY and CDR2 SMNVEV (reference sequence). The V and J ends lost 2 bases and 8 bases respectively, with 10 bases between them. This CDR3 region has 13 residues. The CDR3 DNA follows: TGTGCCAGCAGTTTAGGGACTTTCCATGAGCAGTTCTTC. The encoded protein is CASSLGTFHEQFF.

The chain has TRBV6-6 and TRBJ2-7; 9 nucleotides align to TRBD2. V gave up 2 bases and J gave up 6 bases; unmatched junction bases: 11. CDR1 MNHNY and CDR2 SVGAGI come from the germline V gene (reference sequence). The CDR3 runs 16 residues. CDR3 amino acids: CASSYDPAGGRIEQYF. For the CDR3, the DNA is TGTGCCAGCAGTTACGACCCAGCGGGGGGACGAATCGAGCAGTACTTC.

The chain is built from TRBV5-5 and TRBJ2-3, with D possibly being TRBD2 (5 bases). Trimming removed 0 bases at V and 5 bases at J, with 13 bases between. The CDR3 is made up of 15 amino acids. Per germline, CDR1 SGHKS and CDR2 YYEKEE (reference sequence). The CDR3 DNA reads as TGTGCCAGCAGCTTGGTTGTGGGGAGAGGAGATACGCAGTATTTT. It translates to CASSLVVGRGDTQYF. Full variable domain (rest looked up from reference TRBV5-5 and TRBJ2-3): DAGVTQSPTHLIKTRGQQVTLRCSPISGHKSVSWYQQVLGQGPQFIFQYYEKEERGRGNFPDRFSARQFPNYSSELNVNALLLGDSALYLCASSLVVGRGDTQYFGPGTRLTVL.

The rearrangement uses TRBV6-5 and TRBJ2-2; 7 bases map to TRBD1. Trimming removed 7 bases from V and 3 bases from J; junction bases left unmatched: 5. The CDR3 totals 14 residues. Germline-derived CDR1 and CDR2 are MNHEY and SVGAGI. In DNA, the CDR3 is TGTGCCAGCAACGTGGGACAGTACACCGGGGAGCTGTTTTTT. It yields the protein CASNVGQYTGELFF.

The sample holds a few counts of this clone. V is TRBV27 and J is TRBJ2-3, with TRBD1 matching over 7 bases. Germline-derived CDR1 and CDR2 are MNHEY and SMNVEV (reference sequence). V lost 2 bases and J lost 11; bases outside the gene matches: 4. This CDR3 has 12 residues. CDR3 sequence (DNA): TGTGCCAGCAGTTTAGTGGGACAGCAGCAGTATTTT. Its protein product is CASSLVGQQQYF.

V gene TRBV7-9 combines with J gene TRBJ2-7; 9 nucleotides agree with TRBD1. This CDR3 has 14 amino acids. With V trimmed by 6 bases and J by 5 bases, 8 bases remained unmatched. Germline assignment: CDR1 SEHNR and CDR2 FQNEAQ (reference sequence). CDR3 sequence reads: CASRPGQGIDEQYF. The CDR3 DNA is TGTGCCAGCAGGCCGGGACAGGGCATCGACGAGCAGTACTTC. Drawing the rest from reference TRBV7-9 and TRBJ2-7, the complete variable domain is DTGVSQNPRHKITKRGQNVTFRCDPISEHNRLYWYRQTLGQGPEFLTYFQNEAQLEKSRLLSDRFSAERPKGSFSTLEIQRTEQGDSAMYLCASRPGQGIDEQYFGPGTRLTVT.

J is TRBJ2-6 and V is TRBV5-1, with D hard to call. Trimming shortened V by 0 bases and J by 0 bases, and 7 bases separated the two germline ends. Looked up from germline, CDR1 is SGHRS and CDR2 is YFSETQ. This CDR3 region has 16 residues. This CDR3 is CASSLELSSGANVLTF. DNA of the CDR3: TGCGCCAGCAGCTTGGAACTTAGCTCTGGGGCCAACGTCCTGACTTTC.

The chain couples TRBV6-6 to TRBJ1-2; perhaps TRBD1 as D (5 bases). CDR1 and CDR2 (germline): MNHNY, SVGAGI (reference sequence). Trimming left V 6 bases short and J 1 base short, with 12 bases between. This CDR3 has 14 amino acids. CDR3: CASRNGGDNYGYTF. The CDR3, as DNA: TGTGCCAGCAGGAACGGAGGGGATAACTATGGCTACACCTTC.

This clone was observed once. V gene TRBV5-5 combines with J gene TRBJ1-2; D gene uncertain. CDR3 length: 13 residues. Germline V lookup: CDR1 SGHKS, CDR2 YYEKEE (reference sequence). V was clipped by 0 bases and J by 8 bases, with 11 bases between them. The CDR3 sequence is CASSLAAQSGYTF. CDR3 coding DNA: TGTGCCAGCAGCTTGGCGGCACAGAGCGGCTACACCTTC.

This chain links TRBV7-8 with TRBJ2-2; D is perhaps TRBD1 (6 bases). This CDR3 region has 14 residues. Germline values: CDR1 SGHVS, CDR2 FQNEAQ. V lost 7 bases and J 2 bases, leaving 11 bases between the germline ends. DNA of the CDR3: TGTGCCAGCACCCGGACAGTTAACACCGGGGAGCTGTTTTTT. Its translation: CASTRTVNTGELFF.

The V gene is TRBV4-3, the J gene TRBJ1-5; a possible D gene is TRBD1 (6 bases). The germline gives CDR1 LGHNA, CDR2 YSLEER. With 0 bases removed from V and 2 bases from J, the gap between germline ends came to 14 bases. CDR3 size: 17 residues. The CDR3 DNA is TGCGCCAGCAGCCAAGATCCTTGGTGGACAGGCAATCAGCCCCAGCATTTT. Its translation is CASSQDPWWTGNQPQHF.

The rearrangement links TRBV4-3 to TRBJ1-1; no reliable D call. Germline V gene sequence: CDR1 LGHNA, CDR2 YSLEER. The CDR3 is 14 amino acids. Between the trimmed V and J ends, which lost 1 base and 1 base, there was a span of 7 bases. The chain's CDR3 is CASSQVRANTEAFF. The CDR3 coding sequence is TGCGCCAGCAGCCAAGTGAGAGCGAACACTGAAGCTTTCTTT.

This clone was seen only once. The chain joins TRBV6-5 to TRBJ1-4, with D possibly matching TRBD1 (5 bases). Germline-derived CDR1 and CDR2 are MNHEY and SVGAGI. The V gene lost 6 bases and the J gene lost 8 bases, with 16 bases spanning the gap. The CDR3 sequence is 14 residues long. The CDR3 region has the DNA TGTGCCAGCAGAGGGCAGGGTCCGCGAGAAAAACTGTTTTTT. It codes for CASRGQGPREKLFF.

V gene TRBV6-5 combines with J gene TRBJ2-2; 10 positions agree with TRBD1. This CDR3 has 15 residues. CDR1 is MNHEY and CDR2 is SVGAGI in the germline V gene. V lost 6 bases, J lost 3 bases, and 4 bases stayed unmatched. The CDR3 reads CASRTGGLDTGELFF. The CDR3 DNA sequence: TGTGCCAGCAGGACAGGGGGCTTGGACACCGGGGAGCTGTTTTTT.

This clone was found once. The chain is built from TRBV10-2 and TRBJ1-2; TRBD1 might be the D (5 bases). The V gene lost 3 bases and the J gene lost 4 bases, with 15 bases spanning the gap. This CDR3 is built from 15 residues. Germline-derived CDR1 and CDR2 are WSHSY and SAAADI. Here the CDR3 reads CASSDNGGGGYGYTF. The CDR3 DNA is TGCGCCAGCAGTGACAACGGGGGGGGTGGCTATGGCTACACCTTC.

The chain has TRBV7-8 and TRBJ1-1; tentative D call: TRBD1 (6 bases). Trimming removed 6 bases at V and 4 bases at J, with 15 bases between. This CDR3 is built from 14 residues. The germline V gene has CDR1 SGHVS and CDR2 FQNEAQ. In nucleotides, the CDR3 is TGTGCCAGCAGAAGGGACACCCGGGGCACTGAAGCTTTCTTT. Its protein product is CASRRDTRGTEAFF.